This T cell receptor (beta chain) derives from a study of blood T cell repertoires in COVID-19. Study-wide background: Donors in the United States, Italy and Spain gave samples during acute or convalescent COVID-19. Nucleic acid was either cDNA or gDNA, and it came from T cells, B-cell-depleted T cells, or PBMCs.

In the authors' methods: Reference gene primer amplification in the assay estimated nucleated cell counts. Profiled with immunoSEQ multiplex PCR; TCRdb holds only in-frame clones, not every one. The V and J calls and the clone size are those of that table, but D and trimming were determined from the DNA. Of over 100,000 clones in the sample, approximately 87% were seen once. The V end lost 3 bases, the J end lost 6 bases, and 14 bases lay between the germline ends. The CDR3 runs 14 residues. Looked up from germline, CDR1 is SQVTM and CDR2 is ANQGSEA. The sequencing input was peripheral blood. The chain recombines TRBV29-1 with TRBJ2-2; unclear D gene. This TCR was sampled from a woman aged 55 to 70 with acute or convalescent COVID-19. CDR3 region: CSVDLQSRPGELFF. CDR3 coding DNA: TGCAGCGTTGACTTGCAGTCGCGGCCCGGGGAGCTGTTTTTT.